Below, 24 T cell receptor beta chains from the same sample are listed, as sequenced in a study of blood T cell repertoires in COVID-19. Profiled with immunoSEQ multiplex PCR; TCRdb holds only in-frame clones, not every one. The sample shows some 99,000 clones, over 65% of them seen only once. The source material was peripheral blood. Receptors originate from a woman in her sixties with acute or convalescent COVID-19.

V and J are TRBV4-1 and TRBJ2-7; 11 bases match TRBD2. The germline gives CDR1 MGHRA, CDR2 YSYEKL. J gave up 0 bases and V 4 bases, and 5 bases lay outside the gene matches. The CDR3 has 16 amino acids. CDR3 nucleotide sequence: TGCGCCAGCAGCCTGAATAGCGGGAGGGTCTCCTACGAGCAGTACTTC. Amino acid sequence: CASSLNSGRVSYEQYF.

The rearrangement uses TRBV7-6 and TRBJ1-1; 11 bases agree with TRBD1. Germline trimming cut 4 bases from V and 10 bases from J; bases unmatched to any gene: 5. CDR1 and CDR2 (germline): SGHVS, FNYEAQ. CDR3 length: 13 residues. CDR3 sequence: CASSSGQGAGAFF. For the CDR3, the DNA is TGTGCCAGCAGCTCCGGACAGGGGGCAGGAGCTTTCTTT.

V usage is TRBV7-8 and J usage is TRBJ2-2; the D gene is possibly TRBD2 (5 bases). The CDR3 extends over 15 amino acids. Germline V gene lookup returns CDR1 SGHVS and CDR2 FQNEAQ. Trimming pared 1 base from V and 5 bases from J, leaving 11 bases between. As DNA, the CDR3 is TGTGCCAGCAGCTTAGGGCCCTCGGGGACCGGGGAGCTGTTTTTT. Protein: CASSLGPSGTGELFF.

CDR3 coding DNA: TGTGCCAGCAGTTCGGGACTAGACTACGAGCAGTACTTC. Amino acids: CASSSGLDYEQYF. This chain connects TRBV11-2 to TRBJ2-7; 8 nucleotides agree with TRBD2. In germline, CDR1 is SGHAT, CDR2 FQNNGV. This CDR3 is 13 amino acids long. Germline trimming cut 6 bases from V and 3 bases from J; bases unmatched to any gene: 4.

The genes are TRBV15 and TRBJ2-7, with 9 positions matching TRBD1. Per the germline V gene, CDR1 is LNHNV and CDR2 is YYDKDF (reference sequence). This CDR3 comprises 13 residues. Germline trimming cut 5 bases from V and 5 bases from J; bases unmatched to any gene: 4. The CDR3 DNA is TGTGCCACCAGCGGACAGGGGATGAACGAGCAGTACTTC. This encodes CATSGQGMNEQYF. The full variable domain, with the rest looked up from reference TRBV15 and TRBJ2-7, is DAMVIQNPRYQVTQFGKPVTLSCSQTLNHNVMYWYQQKSSQAPKLLFHYYDKDFNNEADTPDNFQSRRPNTSFCFLDIRSPGLGDTAMYLCATSGQGMNEQYFGPGTRLTVT.

The chain uses TRBV9 and TRBJ2-3; 9 positions match TRBD2. In germline, CDR1 is SGDLS, CDR2 YYNGEE. J lost 6 bases, V lost 4 bases, and 12 bases had no gene match. CDR3 size: 16 residues. The CDR3 bases are TGTGCCAGCAGCCGCAGACCCAGCGGGGGGAAGGATACGCAGTATTTT. Amino acid sequence: CASSRRPSGGKDTQYF.

The chain recombines TRBV4-1 with TRBJ1-2, with TRBD1 as a possible D gene (5 bases). CDR3 length: 14 residues. V was cut by 1 base and J by 8 bases, with 14 bases left in between. Per the germline V gene, CDR1 is MGHRA and CDR2 is YSYEKL. CDR3 nucleotide sequence: TGCGCCAGCAGCCAAGTCCGGGGGATGCTCGGCTACACCTTC. It is translated as CASSQVRGMLGYTF.

The CDR3 loop reads CASSQDASVGEQYF. The DNA for the CDR3 is TGTGCCAGCAGCCAAGATGCTAGCGTAGGGGAGCAGTACTTC. The gene calls are TRBV3-1 (or the pseudogene TRBV3-2) and TRBJ2-7, with D tentatively TRBD2 (6 bases). The CDR3 has 14 amino acids. Deletions cut 0 bases from V and 7 bases from J, with 13 bases between. From germline, CDR1 is LGHDT and CDR2 YNNKEL (reference sequence).

The gene calls are TRBV7-2 and TRBJ1-2; D remains ambiguous. This CDR3 has 16 residues. Germline CDR1 and CDR2: SGHTA and FQGNSA. Trimming removed 0 bases from V and 1 base from J, with 12 bases in between. In DNA form, the CDR3 reads TGTGCCAGCAGCTTAGCGCTTCCAGTGATTAACTATGGCTACACCTTC. This gives the protein CASSLALPVINYGYTF.

V usage is TRBV25-1 and J usage is TRBJ2-7, with D possibly TRBD2 on 5 matching bases. The germline V and J ends were trimmed by 6 bases and 8 bases, with 17 bases remaining between them. There are 13 residues in the CDR3. Germline V gives CDR1 MGHDK, CDR2 SYGVNS. The CDR3 sequence: CASSLPGVGKQYF. DNA of the CDR3: TGTGCCAGCAGCCTCCCCGGGGTCGGAAAGCAGTACTTC.

This clone was recorded a few times. The chain recombines TRBV10-1 with TRBJ1-6, with 7 bases identical to TRBD1. Germline assignment: CDR1 WNHNN and CDR2 SYGVQD (reference sequence). With V trimmed by 6 bases and J by 5 bases, 7 bases remained unmatched. The CDR3 has 15 amino acids. CDR3 nucleotide sequence: TGCGCCAGCAGCGCGACGACAGGGAATAATTCACCCCTCCACTTT. This sequence encodes CASSATTGNNSPLHF.

Notes on this clone: An end of the junction differs from the germline gene, which may be a read error. This chain uses TRBV15 with TRBJ2-1; 12 positions match TRBD2. This CDR3 is built from 20 residues. Germline V gives CDR1 LNHNV, CDR2 YYDKDF (reference sequence). DNA for the CDR3: TGTGCCACCAGCAGAGATAGTAGGCTAGCGGGGGGGCCGAGGGACAATGAGCAATTCTTC. Its translation: CATSRDSRLAGGPRDNEQFF.

J is TRBJ1-5 and V is TRBV19; D is perhaps TRBD1 (6 bases). V lost 9 bases and J lost 4, with 19 bases in between. CDR3 length equals 15 residues. Germline-derived CDR1 and CDR2 are LNHDA and SQIVND (reference sequence). Here the CDR3 reads CASKPSWTENQPQHF. The CDR3 DNA is TGTGCCAGCAAACCCAGCTGGACAGAGAATCAGCCCCAGCATTTT.

This clone turned up a few times. The chain joins TRBV27 to TRBJ1-5; D is uncertain. This CDR3 is 12 amino acids long. The germline gives CDR1 MNHEY, CDR2 SMNVEV (reference sequence). The V end lost 4 bases, the J end lost 4 bases, and 5 bases lay between the germline ends. The CDR3 here is CASSSQNQPQHF. CDR3 in DNA: TGTGCCAGCAGTTCCCAGAATCAGCCCCAGCATTTT.

The chain uses TRBV11-3 and TRBJ1-1; TRBD1 is a possible D gene (6 bases). CDR3 length equals 14 residues. V was trimmed by 3 bases and J by 3 bases, leaving 11 bases between them. Germline lookup yields CDR1 SGHNT and CDR2 YENEEA. The CDR3 loop reads CASSFRGRDTEAFF. The CDR3 DNA reads TGTGCCAGCAGCTTCAGGGGCCGGGACACTGAAGCTTTCTTT.

The rearrangement uses TRBV3-1 (or the pseudogene TRBV3-2) and TRBJ2-1, with TRBD2 identical over 7 bases. Per germline, CDR1 LGHDT and CDR2 YNNKEL (reference sequence). CDR3 length: 16 residues. Trimming at V came to 1 base and at J to 13 bases, leaving 16 bases not matched to a gene. CDR3 protein: CASSQAGGTTMSSQFF. Here the CDR3 DNA reads TGTGCCAGCAGCCAAGCTGGAGGGACTACAATGAGTTCCCAGTTCTTC.

The chain employs TRBV27 and TRBJ1-2; D possibly corresponds to TRBD1 (5 bases). V was trimmed by 3 bases and J by 4 bases, leaving 18 bases between them. Germline values: CDR1 MNHEY, CDR2 SMNVEV (reference sequence). CDR3 length: 16 amino acids. CDR3 in amino acids: CASSFPPWTRTYGYTF. In DNA, the CDR3 is TGTGCCAGCAGTTTCCCCCCTTGGACACGGACCTATGGCTACACCTTC.

V gene TRBV5-4 combines with J gene TRBJ1-1; 9 positions agree with TRBD1. Germline trimming cut 3 bases from V and 5 bases from J; bases unmatched to any gene: 8. CDR1 and CDR2 (germline): SGHNT, YYREEE (reference sequence). The CDR3 sequence is 15 residues long. CDR3 DNA: TGTGCCAGCAGCTCCCAGACCGGACAGGGGACTGAAGCTTTCTTT. Its protein product is CASSSQTGQGTEAFF.

V is TRBV30 and J is TRBJ1-2, with no clear D. CDR1 and CDR2 from the germline V gene are GTSNPN and SVGIG (reference sequence). Trimming removed 2 bases from V and 8 bases from J, with 15 bases in between. This CDR3 is built from 13 residues. CDR3 protein: CAWSPTGQKGYTF. The CDR3 DNA follows: TGTGCCTGGAGTCCCACTGGTCAAAAGGGCTACACCTTC.

The CDR3 protein is CASSPREGEAFF. The CDR3 nucleotides are TGTGCCAGCAGTCCCAGGGAAGGTGAAGCTTTCTTT. The chain recombines TRBV28 with TRBJ1-1, with D possibly being TRBD1 (5 bases). Germline-derived CDR1 and CDR2 are MDHEN and SYDVKM. Trimming removed 5 bases at V and 7 bases at J, with 11 bases between. This CDR3 contains 12 residues.

The CDR3 loop reads CAWGTGANEKLFF. The CDR3 DNA is TGTGCCTGGGGGACAGGGGCTAATGAAAAACTGTTTTTT. This rearrangement joins TRBV30 to TRBJ1-4, with 10 nucleotides matching TRBD1. This CDR3 comprises 13 residues. V lost 5 bases and J lost 3; bases outside the gene matches: 0. Germline-derived CDR1 and CDR2 are GTSNPN and SVGIG (reference sequence).

V usage is TRBV7-2 and J usage is TRBJ2-1; D is undetermined. Germline loops: CDR1 SGHTA, CDR2 FQGNSA. The CDR3 sequence is 14 residues long. V dropped 0 bases and J dropped 7 bases, with 10 bases sitting between them. The CDR3, as DNA: TGTGCCAGCAGCTTAGCGGGCAGTCTGAATGAGCAGTTCTTC. This codes for CASSLAGSLNEQFF.

This clone was observed once. The rearrangement uses TRBV5-6 and TRBJ2-7; 7 bases are shared with TRBD2. This CDR3 has 16 amino acids. The V and J ends lost 4 bases and 3 bases, in that order; junction bases with no gene match: 13. CDR1 is SGHDT and CDR2 is YYEEEE in the germline V gene. CDR3: CASSLMVERDYYEQYF. CDR3 sequence (DNA): TGTGCCAGCAGCCTTATGGTCGAGCGGGATTACTACGAGCAGTACTTC.

This sequence joins TRBV3-1 (or the pseudogene TRBV3-2) and TRBJ1-4; 7 positions agree with TRBD1. Germline V gives CDR1 LGHDT, CDR2 YNNKEL (reference sequence). The CDR3 covers 17 residues. J lost 4 bases, V lost 0 bases, and 8 bases had no gene match. CDR3 in amino acids: CASSQEIGGAGNEKLFF. As DNA, the CDR3 is TGTGCCAGCAGCCAAGAGATAGGGGGCGCCGGTAATGAAAAACTGTTTTTT.